This TCR beta chain originates from a study of patients and donors after allogeneic stem cell transplantation. One entry per CDR3 protein, called by TCRdb with MiXCR from the RT-PCR reads. Counted here are 150,000 to 200,000 distinct CDR3 sequences, 30% occurring once; the ten biggest clones make up approximately 3%. Germline assignment: CDR1 MNHEY and CDR2 SVGEGT. V was cut by 11 bases and J by 0 bases, with 13 bases left in between. The CDR3 covers 13 residues. The sample was blood, either unsorted or a sorted T cell fraction (not recorded which). This TCR derives from a human donor who was either an allogeneic HSCT recipient or a stem cell or donor lymphocyte infusion donor (not recorded which). It is not recorded whose cells these are; they may come from a transplant donor. The chain has TRBV6-2 or TRBV6-3 and TRBJ2-5, with a tentative D call TRBD1 (5 bases). The CDR3 bases are TGTGCCGGCCGGCAGGGATACCAAGAGACCCAGTACTTC. Translated, it gives CAGRQGYQETQYF.